Listed below are T cell receptor beta chains from one sample, sequenced in a study of CD8 T cells in Susac syndrome. TCRdb called the immunoSEQ multiplex PCR reads again in MiXCR, with one record for every CDR3 protein. This sample yields roughly 140,000 distinct CDR3 sequences, of which approximately 94% are seen a single time; 0.2% to 0.25% belongs to the top ten. Sequencing was done on a sample of CD8+ T cells from PBMCs. Receptors were obtained from a human donor with multiple sclerosis. CDR3s include the opening cysteine and the closing phenylalanine or tryptophan. The D gene is left open where the match is weak. Clone size is stated in some rows and not others, as once, few, many or a class when expanded.

TRBJ2-1 TRBD2 NA TRBV5-1 CASSSTGTSGGSNEQFF TGCGCCAGCAGCTCCACCGGGACTAGCGGGGGCTCAAATGAGCAGTTCTTC
TRBJ2-2 TRBD2 NA TRBV27 CASSLWTSGTGELFF TGTGCCAGCAGCCTGTGGACTAGCGGCACCGGGGAGCTGTTTTTT
TRBJ2-2 NA NA TRBV11-1 CASSLSSEPNTGELFF TGTGCCAGCAGCCTAAGCTCAGAACCGAACACCGGGGAGCTGTTTTTT
TRBJ1-5 NA NA TRBV30 CAWSVMGMGNQPQHF TGTGCCTGGAGTGTAATGGGCATGGGCAATCAGCCCCAGCATTTT
TRBJ1-6 NA NA TRBV30 CAADSPLHF TGTGCCGCAGATTCACCCCTCCACTTT
TRBJ1-3 NA NA TRBV29-1 CSVVTLGNTIYF TGCAGCGTTGTGACACTTGGAAACACCATATATTTT
TRBJ1-2 NA NA TRBV4-2 CASSQEGGRNYGYTF TGTGCCAGCAGCCAAGAAGGGGGGCGTAACTATGGCTACACCTTC
TRBJ1-2 TRBD1 once TRBV12-3/TRBV12-4 CASTDRDRGFNYGYTF TGTGCCAGCACAGACCGGGACAGGGGGTTCAACTATGGCTACACCTTC
TRBJ1-4 NA once TRBV24-1 CATSDFHGRIDEKLFF TGTGCCACCAGTGATTTTCATGGGCGGATAGATGAAAAACTGTTTTTT
TRBJ1-5 NA NA TRBV4-1 CASSPRAEGNQPQHF TGCGCCAGCAGCCCCAGGGCAGAGGGCAATCAGCCCCAGCATTTT
TRBJ2-3 TRBD1 NA TRBV7-9 CASSGQGPRGDTQYF TGTGCCAGCAGCGGACAGGGCCCCCGGGGAGATACGCAGTATTTT
TRBJ2-3 NA NA TRBV7-9 CASSPLEGWDTQYF TGTGCCAGCAGCCCCCTGGAGGGGTGGGATACGCAGTATTTT
TRBJ2-1 NA NA TRBV15 CATSTGQADNEQFF TGTGCCACCAGTACTGGGCAAGCGGACAATGAGCAGTTCTTC
TRBJ2-1 NA NA TRBV7-9 CASSSQRHEQFF TGTGCCAGCAGCTCGCAGCGGCATGAGCAGTTCTTC
TRBJ2-2 NA few TRBV19 CASSIRLNTGELFF TGTGCCAGTAGTATAAGGCTGAACACCGGGGAGCTGTTTTTT
TRBJ2-4 NA NA TRBV2 CASIVGGAAKNIQYF TGTGCCAGTATCGTAGGGGGTGCAGCCAAAAACATTCAGTACTTC
TRBJ1-1 TRBD1 NA TRBV7-2 CASSLGQARGEAFF TGTGCCAGCAGCCTTGGACAGGCTCGAGGTGAAGCTTTCTTT
TRBJ1-2 NA NA TRBV27 CAVRGPHYGYTF TGTGCCGTAAGGGGTCCCCACTATGGCTACACCTTC
TRBJ2-7 NA once TRBV9 CASSGGREQYF TGTGCCAGCAGCGGAGGGCGGGAGCAGTACTTC
TRBJ2-1 NA NA TRBV23-1 CASISSTGVGNEQFF TGCGCCAGCATTAGCTCCACGGGGGTGGGCAATGAGCAGTTCTTC
TRBJ1-1 NA few TRBV30 CAWRRLGWTEAFF TGTGCCTGGAGGAGGTTGGGGTGGACTGAAGCTTTCTTT
TRBJ2-1 NA NA TRBV5-8 CASSVPGREISYNEQFF TGTGCCAGCAGCGTCCCGGGAAGGGAAATATCCTACAATGAGCAGTTCTTC
TRBJ2-1 NA NA TRBV7-9 CASSPTGNEQFF TGTGCCAGCAGCCCGACCGGGAATGAGCAGTTCTTC
TRBJ2-1 TRBD2 NA TRBV5-4 CASSLGSSGYNEQFF TGTGCCAGCAGCTTGGGGTCTAGCGGATACAATGAGCAGTTCTTC
TRBJ2-7 NA NA TRBV12-5 CASGYSTPSDEQYF TGTGCTAGTGGCTACAGTACACCTTCCGACGAGCAGTACTTC
TRBJ1-5 NA NA TRBV6-2/TRBV6-3 CASRGQGKNQPQHF TGTGCCAGCAGGGGTCAGGGGAAAAATCAGCCCCAGCATTTT
TRBJ2-7 TRBD1 NA TRBV18 CASSPEDRAYEQYF TGTGCCAGCTCACCTGAGGACAGGGCCTACGAGCAGTACTTC
TRBJ2-2 NA NA TRBV6-5 CASRGYNTGELFF TGTGCCAGCAGGGGCTATAACACCGGGGAGCTGTTTTTT
TRBJ1-1 NA NA TRBV6-5 CASSYGGDMNTEAFF TGTGCCAGCAGTTACGGAGGGGACATGAACACTGAAGCTTTCTTT
TRBJ1-1 NA NA TRBV4-1 CASSQGFSDTEAFF TGCGCCAGCAGCCAAGGTTTCTCGGACACTGAAGCTTTCTTT
TRBJ1-1 NA NA TRBV27 CASSPSRRYTEAFF TGTGCCAGCAGTCCCTCCCGTCGGTACACTGAAGCTTTCTTT
TRBJ2-5 NA NA TRBV6-6 CASSYSRGGETQYF TGTGCCAGCAGTTACTCGAGAGGAGGAGAGACCCAGTACTTC
TRBJ1-2 NA NA TRBV29-1 CSVAGTGAPGGYTF TGCAGCGTTGCAGGGACCGGGGCCCCGGGTGGCTACACCTTC
TRBJ2-5 NA once TRBV19 CASSIVYQETQYF TGTGCCAGTAGTATCGTTTACCAAGAGACCCAGTACTTC
TRBJ2-1 NA once TRBV20-1 CSARVGYNEQFF TGCAGTGCTAGAGTAGGATACAATGAGCAGTTCTTC
TRBJ2-2 NA NA TRBV12-5 CASGYAGELFF TGTGCTAGTGGTTATGCCGGGGAGCTGTTTTTT
TRBJ1-2 NA NA TRBV14 CASSQEGTNYYGYTF TGTGCCAGCAGCCAAGAAGGGACAAACTACTATGGCTACACCTTC
TRBJ2-7 NA NA TRBV30 CAWSVGARTQYF TGTGCCTGGAGTGTAGGGGCAAGGACGCAGTACTTC
TRBJ1-1 NA NA TRBV29-1 CSAPRGAEAFF TGCAGCGCACCGCGGGGCGCTGAAGCTTTCTTT